The clone carrying this T cell receptor (beta chain) has a single count. As originally analysed: Nucleated cell counts were estimated from reference gene primer amplification. The protocol was immunoSEQ multiplex PCR, while the TCRdb copy is restricted to in-frame clones and leaves out a portion. D and trimming come from the DNA, and the V and J calls and clone size come from that table. The sample carries around 80,000 clones, over 75% recorded once. The entry originates in a study of blood T cell repertoires in COVID-19. J was trimmed by 5 bases and V by 0 bases; bases with no gene match: 7. CDR1 is SGHAT, CDR2 FQNNGV, per germline. The CDR3 consists of 18 residues.

This receptor was taken from a human donor in a cohort sampled during active COVID-19. The V and J genes are TRBV11-2 and TRBJ2-1; 13 bases are shared with TRBD2. Sequencing was done on a sample of peripheral blood. CDR3 sequence: CASSLDRVTSGRNNEQFF. The CDR3, as DNA: TGTGCCAGCAGCTTAGATCGGGTGACTAGCGGGAGGAACAATGAGCAGTTCTTC.